This TCR beta chain was retrieved from a study of cytomegalovirus exposure and HLA in healthy donors. Study-wide context: Among the roughly 400 genotyped donors, approximately 80% were placed in the Caucasian-associated ancestry cluster.

Remarks on this clone: Its cognate antigen is unknown.

This CDR3 comprises 15 residues. V was clipped by 0 bases and J by 5 bases; unmatched bases: 2. Germline-derived CDR1 and CDR2 are LGHNA and YSLEER. PCR amplification relied on 60 Vbeta primers (plus 13 Jbeta primers). Clones were read by immunoSEQ multiplex PCR, and TCRdb kept only the in-frame ones, dropping some. The repertoire consists of about 130,000 clones, with approximately 82% occurring once and the leading ten covering roughly 2.7%. Findings and caveats of the study: Further analysis, carried out later, found HLA-associated TCR beta chains more clonally expanded than equally common other chains. Rates of TCR association differed by HLA locus in a later analysis, with DRB1 highest and HLA-C lowest. There were about 160 TCR beta chains listed as cytomegalovirus-associated.

This clonotype was sampled from a man in his fifties in good health and CMV-seronegative. Sequences were obtained from PBMCs. V is TRBV4-3 and J is TRBJ2-2; TRBD2 matches at 8 bases. CDR3 in amino acids: CASSQEGGGTGELFF. The CDR3 DNA is TGCGCCAGCAGCCAAGAGGGCGGGGGGACCGGGGAGCTGTTTTTT.